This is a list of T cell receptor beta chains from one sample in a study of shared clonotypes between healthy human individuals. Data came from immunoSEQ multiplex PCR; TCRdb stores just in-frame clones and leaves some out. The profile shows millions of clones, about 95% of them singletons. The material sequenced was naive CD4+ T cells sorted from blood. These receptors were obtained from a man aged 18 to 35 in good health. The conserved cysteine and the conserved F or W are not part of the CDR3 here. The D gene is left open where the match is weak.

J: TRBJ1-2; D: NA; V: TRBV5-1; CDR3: ASSFETTNYGYT
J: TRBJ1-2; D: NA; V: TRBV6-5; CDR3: ASSYGAGNYGYT
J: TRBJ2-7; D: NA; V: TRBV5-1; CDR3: ASSLGTASYEQY
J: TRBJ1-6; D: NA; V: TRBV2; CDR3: ASRETGNYNSPLH
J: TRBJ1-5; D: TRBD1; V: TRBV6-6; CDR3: ASTIGTGNQPQH
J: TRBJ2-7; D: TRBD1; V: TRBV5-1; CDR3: ASSWGTVPGEQY
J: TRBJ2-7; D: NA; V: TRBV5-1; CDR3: ASSLETVGVEQY
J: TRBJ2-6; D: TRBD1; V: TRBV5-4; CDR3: ASSLAQGASGANVLT
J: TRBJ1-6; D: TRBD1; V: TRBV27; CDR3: ASSSYGTVNSPLH
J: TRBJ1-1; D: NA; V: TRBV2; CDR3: ASSPSRLNTEAF
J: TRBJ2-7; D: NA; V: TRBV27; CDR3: ASSSPGAINEQY
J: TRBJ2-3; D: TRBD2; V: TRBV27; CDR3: ASSWGLGSTDTQY
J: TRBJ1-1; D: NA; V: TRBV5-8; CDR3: ASSLGGRAF
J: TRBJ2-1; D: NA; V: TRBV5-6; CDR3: ASSTTLTSYNEQF
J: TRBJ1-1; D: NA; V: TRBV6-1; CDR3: ASRQGLNTEAF
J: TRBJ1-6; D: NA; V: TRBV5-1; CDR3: ASSLEDNSPLH
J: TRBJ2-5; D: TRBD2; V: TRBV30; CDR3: ARGLAGVFQETQY
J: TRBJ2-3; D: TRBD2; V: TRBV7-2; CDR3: ASTGTSGPSGTQY
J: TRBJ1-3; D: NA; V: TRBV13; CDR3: ASSRNRVAGNTIY
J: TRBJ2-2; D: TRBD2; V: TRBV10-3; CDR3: AITGLLTGELF
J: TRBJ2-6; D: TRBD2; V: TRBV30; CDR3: AWTRTKAGGPAGANVLT
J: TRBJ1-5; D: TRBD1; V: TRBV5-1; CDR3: ASSLTGGNQPQH
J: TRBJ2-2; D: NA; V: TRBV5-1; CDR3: ASSSVAGNTGELF
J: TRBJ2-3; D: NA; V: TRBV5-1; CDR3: ASSLAGTRDTQY
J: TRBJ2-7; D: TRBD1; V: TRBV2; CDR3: ASRPYRGETYEQY
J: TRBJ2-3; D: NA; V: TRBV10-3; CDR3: AISRGGDTQY
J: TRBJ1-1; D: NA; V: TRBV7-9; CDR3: ASSYPMGTEAF
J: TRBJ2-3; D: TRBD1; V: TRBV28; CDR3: ASSYGQGGSSTDTQY
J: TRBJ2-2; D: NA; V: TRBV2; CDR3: ASSVSLVAGELF
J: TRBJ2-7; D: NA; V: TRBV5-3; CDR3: ARSPPLLESWYEQY
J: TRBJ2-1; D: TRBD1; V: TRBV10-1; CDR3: ASSEVGGTGLYNEQF
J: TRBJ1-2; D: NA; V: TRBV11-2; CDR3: ASSLTNYGYT
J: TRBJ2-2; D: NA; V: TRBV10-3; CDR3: AIKGPNTGELF
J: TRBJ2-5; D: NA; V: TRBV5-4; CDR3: ASSLGGPQETQY
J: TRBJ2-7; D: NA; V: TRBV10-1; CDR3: ASSEGATYEQY
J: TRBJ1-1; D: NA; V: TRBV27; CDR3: ASSLWGPFTEAF
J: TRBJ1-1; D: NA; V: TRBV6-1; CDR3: ASSKGRENTEAF
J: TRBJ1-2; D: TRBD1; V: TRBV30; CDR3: AWSFSPDRGRYGYT
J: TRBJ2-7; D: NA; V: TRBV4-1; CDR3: ASSQVPTWGSYEQY
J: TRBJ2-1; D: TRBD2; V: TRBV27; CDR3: ASRLAGENEQF
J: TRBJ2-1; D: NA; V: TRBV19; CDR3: ASSIIPHQEQF
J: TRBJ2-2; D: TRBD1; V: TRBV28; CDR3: ASSSGQINTGELF
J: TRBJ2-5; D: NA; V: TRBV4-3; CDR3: ASSQDMGGQETQY
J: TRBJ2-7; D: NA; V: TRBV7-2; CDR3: ASSSSGIEQY
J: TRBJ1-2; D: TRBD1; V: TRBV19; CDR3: ASSLTGLNGYT
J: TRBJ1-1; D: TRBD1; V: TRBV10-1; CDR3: ASSGASGTAAF
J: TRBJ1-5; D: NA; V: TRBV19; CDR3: ASSTRSRQHSNQPQH
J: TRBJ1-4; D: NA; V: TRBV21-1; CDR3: ASSKALRGRRCEKLF
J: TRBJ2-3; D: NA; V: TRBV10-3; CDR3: AISAQGLDTQY
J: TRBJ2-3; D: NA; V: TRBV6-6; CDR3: ASRRDGDTQY
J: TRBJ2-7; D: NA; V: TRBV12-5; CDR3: ASGLVQGREQY
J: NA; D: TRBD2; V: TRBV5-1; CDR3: ASSQRPGLADYEQY
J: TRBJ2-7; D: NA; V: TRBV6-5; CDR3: ASRGATGQTGEQY
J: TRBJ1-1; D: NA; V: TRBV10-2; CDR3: ASSVKGNTEAF
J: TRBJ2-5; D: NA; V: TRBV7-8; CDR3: ASSLMSGGRETQY
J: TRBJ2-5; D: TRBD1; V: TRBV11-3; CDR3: ASSWGTGAGETQY
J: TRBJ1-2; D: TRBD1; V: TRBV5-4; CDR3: ASSHGPETGRMDGYT
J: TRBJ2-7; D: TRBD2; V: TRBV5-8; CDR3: ASSSLGGGSYEQY
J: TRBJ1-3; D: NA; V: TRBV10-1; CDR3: ASSPNIGPGNTIY